The sequence of this TCR beta chain was determined in a study of T-cell memory formation after mild COVID-19. TCRdb independently ran MiXCR on the 5' RACE reads; one entry per CDR3 protein. The sample contains about 130,000 distinct CDR3 sequences, approximately 6.2% of which appear only once. V was clipped by 1 base and J by 2 bases; unmatched bases: 6. Germline V gene lookup returns CDR1 SGHRS and CDR2 YFSETQ. The CDR3 is 17 amino acids. This clonotype was found a few times. Its antigen is currently unknown. Study observations and caveats: Clones contracting over day 15 to 85 were CD4/CD8 balanced, with later expanders leaning CD4+.

This TCR derives from an adult woman who had mild COVID-19 (a few samples of this study predate the infection). Cell type and time point are not known. The chain is built from TRBV5-1 and TRBJ2-3; 11 bases are shared with TRBD2. Sequenced input: PBMCs or a T cell subset sorted from them (not recorded which). CDR3 amino acids: CASSLSGTSGYTDTQYF. For the CDR3, the DNA is TGCGCCAGCAGCTTGAGCGGGACTAGCGGTTACACAGATACGCAGTATTTT.